This T cell receptor (beta chain) was observed in a study of vaccination effects on CD4 cells after COVID-19 (dated by TCRdb to between 2021 and 2024). Some background on the complete study: Each participant received two doses of an mRNA SARS-CoV-2 vaccine, either BNT162b2 or mRNA-1273. Cultures from other donors in the study were sequenced with the Oncomine TCR Beta short-read assay on an Illumina iSeq 100. A total of roughly 9 COVID-19 convalescent patients and several SARS-CoV-2-naive healthy vaccine recipients were included in the full study. SARS-CoV-2 spike-specific CD4+ TCR repertoires were compared before and after mRNA vaccination in COVID-19 convalescent patients and in infection-naive vaccine recipients.

Receptors were amplified or captured by the immunoSEQ multiplex PCR assay. DNA from the cultured and isolated CD4+ T cells underwent TCR beta CDR3 sequencing. Turning to the authors' computational methods: Non-productive TCR sequences were discarded, and reads were trimmed to the CDR3 region, with only CDR3s of 7 or more amino acids retained. The MANAFEST web app was used to pick out antigen-specific clonotypes by comparing their expansion in peptide wells with that in reference cultures. To count as positive, a clone had to show expansion at FDR<0.05 compared with the reference and with all other wells, an odds ratio above 5, and a frequency above 0.1% in two replicate wells. A clonotype was defined as cross-reactive if the clonotype was significantly expanded both in SARS-CoV-2 spike wells and in at least one common cold coronavirus spike condition. CDR3 similarity was assessed by Levenshtein distance using the stringdist R package, and unrooted trees were constructed with ape in R 3.6.1. What TCRdb holds here is the immuneACCESS table cut down to in-frame rearrangements. Part of the clones is not present; checked against another copy, under half of the missing clones reflect an unresolved V gene, and the others are unexplained. The V and J calls and clone size are taken from that table; D and trimming were inferred from the DNA. The sample table contains some 68,000 clones; only one count was recorded for about four fifths of them. The top ten clones comprise 12% of the sample.

The germline V gene sets CDR1 to MNHEY and CDR2 to SVGEGT. The CDR3 spans 13 residues, from the cysteine through the phenylalanine. Only the CDR3 part of the read is kept: 39 bases, read in frame from the first base. Trimming removed 2 bases from V and 1 base from J, leaving 2 bases between the germline ends. General conclusions and limits of the study: Limitations of the study were the small number of convalescent patients and the absence of early post-infection timepoints. Both infection-induced and vaccine-induced clones contracted markedly at late post-vaccination timepoints, which is consistent with waning T cell responses. In healthy vaccine recipients, vaccine-induced clones were almost all SARS-CoV-2 mono-reactive, with only 1 of 255 being cross-reactive with common cold coronaviruses.

To identify antigen-specific CD4+ T cell clonotypes by their expansion, the ViraFEST assay first stimulated PBMC with viral peptide pools and then applied TCR sequencing. After less than 13 days of culture, CD4+ T cells were isolated with the EasySep CD4+ T cell isolation kit. Negative nucleocapsid antibody results before and after vaccination confirmed that the healthy vaccine recipients had no prior SARS-CoV-2 infection. Roughly 2.1 million PBMC per well were cultured in IMDM with about 4.8% human AB serum, 8.5 to 10 IU/ml IL-2 and gentamicin, plus 10 ug/ml peptides. On days 3 and 7, half of the culture medium was replaced with fresh IL-2-containing medium. Each peptide stimulation condition was cultured in triplicate wells unless otherwise noted. PBMC were separated from whole blood using Ficoll-Paque Plus gradient centrifugation and were then either cryopreserved at -140C or used fresh. The overlapping peptide pools covered the spike proteins of SARS-CoV-2 and of the common cold coronaviruses HCoV-NL63, HCoV-OC43 and HCoV-229E. The QIAamp micro DNA kit was used to extract genomic DNA from the cultured CD4+ T cells.

As regards this clone: This clone's antigen is unknown. No much larger clone is present one base from it, and per-base qualities are unavailable.

The rearrangement joined TRBV6-2 or TRBV6-3 to TRBJ2-2; confidence is insufficient to name the D gene. The sample in question was CD4+ T cells from PBMCs cultured with SARS-CoV-2 spike peptides, obtained before COVID-19 vaccination. The cell subset or site label here, explained by the study, means: SARS-CoV-2 spike overlapping peptide pool stimulation. The clonotype originates from a human donor who received a COVID-19 vaccine. The CDR3 reads as follows: CASSYQNTGELFF. The DNA reads TGTGCCAGCAGTTACCAGAACACCGGGGAGCTGTTTTTT.